The sequence of this T cell receptor (beta chain) was determined in a study of blood T cell repertoires in COVID-19. Study details: Collection of acute and convalescent COVID-19 samples took place in the United States, Italy and Spain. T cells, B-cell-depleted T cells, or PBMCs supplied cDNA or gDNA.

How the authors handled the data: Estimates of nucleated cell counts were drawn from the amplification of reference gene primers. The protocol was immunoSEQ multiplex PCR, while the TCRdb copy is restricted to in-frame clones and leaves out a portion. The D gene and trimming were derived from the DNA, and the V and J assignments and clone size from that table. The sample lists 140,000 or so clones, 85% to 90% occurring once. CDR1 and CDR2 (germline): MNHEY, SMNVEV (reference sequence). The CDR3 has 13 residues. The V gene lost 5 bases and the J gene lost 7 bases, with 9 bases spanning the gap. The sequenced sample was peripheral blood. The chain links TRBV27 to TRBJ1-6; D gene uncertain. This receptor was obtained from a woman aged 80 or over with acute or convalescent COVID-19. The CDR3 loop reads CASSPQVNSPLHF. The CDR3, as DNA: TGTGCCAGCAGTCCCCAGGTGAATTCACCCCTCCACTTT.